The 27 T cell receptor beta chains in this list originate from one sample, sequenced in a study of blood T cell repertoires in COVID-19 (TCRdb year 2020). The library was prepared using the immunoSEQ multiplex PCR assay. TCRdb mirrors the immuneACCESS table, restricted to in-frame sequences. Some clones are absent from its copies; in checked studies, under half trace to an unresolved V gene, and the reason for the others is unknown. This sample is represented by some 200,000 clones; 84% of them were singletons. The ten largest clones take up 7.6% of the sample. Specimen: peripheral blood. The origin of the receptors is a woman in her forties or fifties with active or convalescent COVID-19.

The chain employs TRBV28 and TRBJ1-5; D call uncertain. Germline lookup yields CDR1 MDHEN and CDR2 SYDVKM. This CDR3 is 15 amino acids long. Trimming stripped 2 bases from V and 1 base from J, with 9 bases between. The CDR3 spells CASSLTDFSNQPQHF. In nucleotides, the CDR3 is TGTGCCAGCAGTTTAACAGATTTCAGCAATCAGCCCCAGCATTTT.

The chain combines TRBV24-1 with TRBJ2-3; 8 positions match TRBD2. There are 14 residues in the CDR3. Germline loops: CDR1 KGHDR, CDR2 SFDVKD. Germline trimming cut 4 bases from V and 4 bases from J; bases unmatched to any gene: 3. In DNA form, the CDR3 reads TGTGCCACCAGTGAATCGGGGGGGGCAGATACGCAGTATTTT. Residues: CATSESGGADTQYF.

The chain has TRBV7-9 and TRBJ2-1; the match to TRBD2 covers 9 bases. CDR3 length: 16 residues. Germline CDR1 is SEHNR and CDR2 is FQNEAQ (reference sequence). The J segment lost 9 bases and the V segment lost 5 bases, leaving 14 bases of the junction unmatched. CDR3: CASSHLAGSVDGEQFF. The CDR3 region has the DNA TGTGCCAGCAGCCATCTAGCGGGGTCGGTCGACGGTGAGCAGTTCTTC.

CDR3 protein: CASSYYLTGSGNTIYF. For the CDR3, the DNA is TGCGCCAGCAGTTATTATCTGACAGGCTCTGGAAACACCATATATTTT. The rearrangement uses TRBV5-1 and TRBJ1-3; D is perhaps TRBD1 (6 bases). Trimming cost V 5 bases and J 0 bases, with 15 bases left between them. Germline lookup yields CDR1 SGHRS and CDR2 YFSETQ. The CDR3 spans 16 residues.

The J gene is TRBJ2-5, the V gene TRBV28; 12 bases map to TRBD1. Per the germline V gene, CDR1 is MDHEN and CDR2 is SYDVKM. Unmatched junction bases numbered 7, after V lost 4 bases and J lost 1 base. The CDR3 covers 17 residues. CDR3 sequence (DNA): TGTGCCAGCAGTTCTCCGGGACAGGGGGCAATCCAAGAGACCCAGTACTTC. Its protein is CASSSPGQGAIQETQYF.

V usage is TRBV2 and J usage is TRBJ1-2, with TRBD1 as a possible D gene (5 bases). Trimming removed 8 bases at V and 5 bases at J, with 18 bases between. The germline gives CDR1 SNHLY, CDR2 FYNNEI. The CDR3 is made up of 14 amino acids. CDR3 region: CASARTGGGYGYTF. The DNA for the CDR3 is TGTGCCAGCGCCCGGACCGGGGGGGGGTATGGCTACACCTTC.

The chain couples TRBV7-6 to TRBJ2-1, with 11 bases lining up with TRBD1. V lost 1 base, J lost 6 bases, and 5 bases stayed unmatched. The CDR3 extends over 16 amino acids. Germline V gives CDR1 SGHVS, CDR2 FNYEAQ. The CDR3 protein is CASSLEGQGGFNEQFF. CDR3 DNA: TGTGCCAGCAGCTTAGAGGGACAGGGGGGCTTCAATGAGCAGTTCTTC.

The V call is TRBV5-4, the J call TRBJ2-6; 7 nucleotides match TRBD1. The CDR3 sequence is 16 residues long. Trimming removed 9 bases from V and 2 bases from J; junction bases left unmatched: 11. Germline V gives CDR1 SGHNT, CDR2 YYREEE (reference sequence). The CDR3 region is CATEGVQGPGANVLTF. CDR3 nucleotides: TGTGCCACCGAAGGGGTACAGGGGCCTGGGGCCAACGTCCTGACTTTC.

The CDR3 DNA reads TGTGCCAGCAGCTTCACGACAGGGGTGGGCCATCAGCCCCAGCATTTT. It translates to CASSFTTGVGHQPQHF. The chain carries TRBV7-2 and TRBJ1-5, with 8 bases lining up with TRBD1. This CDR3 spans 16 amino acids. V shed 3 bases, J shed 5 bases, and the junction held 9 bases outside the gene matches. Germline V lookup: CDR1 SGHTA, CDR2 FQGNSA.

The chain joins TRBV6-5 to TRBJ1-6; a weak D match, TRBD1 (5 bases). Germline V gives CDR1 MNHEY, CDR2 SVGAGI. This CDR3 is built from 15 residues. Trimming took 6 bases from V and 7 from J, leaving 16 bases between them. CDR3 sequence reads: CASRVSGTYNSPLHF. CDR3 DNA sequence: TGTGCCAGCAGAGTGAGCGGGACTTACAATTCACCCCTCCACTTT.

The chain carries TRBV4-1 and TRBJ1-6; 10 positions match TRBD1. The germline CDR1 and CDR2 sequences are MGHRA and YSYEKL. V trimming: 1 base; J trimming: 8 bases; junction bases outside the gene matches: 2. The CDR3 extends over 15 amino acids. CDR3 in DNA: TGCGCCAGCAGCCAAGCGGACAGGGGGTATTCACCCCTCCACTTT. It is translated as CASSQADRGYSPLHF.

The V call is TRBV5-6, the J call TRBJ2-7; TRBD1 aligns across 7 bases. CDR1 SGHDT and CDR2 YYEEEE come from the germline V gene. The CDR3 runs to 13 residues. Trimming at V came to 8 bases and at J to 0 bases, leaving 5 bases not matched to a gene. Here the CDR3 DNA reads TGTGCCAGTTACGGGACAGCCTCCTACGAGCAGTACGTC. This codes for CASYGTASYEQYV.

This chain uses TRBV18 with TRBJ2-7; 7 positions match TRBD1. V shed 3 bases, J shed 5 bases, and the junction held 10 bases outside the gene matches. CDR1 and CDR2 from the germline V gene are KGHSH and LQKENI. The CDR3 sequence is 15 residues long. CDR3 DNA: TGTGCCAGCTCACCCATACCTGACAGGGTGCACGAGCAGTACTTC. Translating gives CASSPIPDRVHEQYF.

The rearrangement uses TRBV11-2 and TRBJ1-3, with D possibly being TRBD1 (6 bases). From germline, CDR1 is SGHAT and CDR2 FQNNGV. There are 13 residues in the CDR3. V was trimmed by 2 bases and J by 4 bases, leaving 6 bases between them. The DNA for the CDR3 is TGTGCCAGCAGCTTAACAGGGGGAAACACCATATATTTT. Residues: CASSLTGGNTIYF. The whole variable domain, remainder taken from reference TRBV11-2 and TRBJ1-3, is EAGVAQSPRYKIIEKRQSVAFWCNPISGHATLYWYQQILGQGPKLLIQFQNNGVVDDSQLPKDRFSAERLKGVDSTLKIQPAKLEDSAVYLCASSLTGGNTIYFGEGSWLTVV.

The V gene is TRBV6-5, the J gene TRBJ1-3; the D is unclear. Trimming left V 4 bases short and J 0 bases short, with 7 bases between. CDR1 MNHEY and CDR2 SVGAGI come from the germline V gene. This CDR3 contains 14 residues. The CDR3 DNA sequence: TGTGCCAGCAGTTTACAGAGCTCTGGAAACACCATATATTTT. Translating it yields CASSLQSSGNTIYF.

The CDR3 spells CSVEARGSSNTGELFF. CDR3 nucleotide sequence: TGCAGCGTTGAAGCTCGGGGGTCCTCGAACACCGGGGAGCTGTTTTTT. This rearrangement joins TRBV29-1 to TRBJ2-2, with a tentative D call TRBD2 (6 bases). V lost 1 base and J lost 0, with 12 bases in between. Germline CDR1 SQVTM, CDR2 ANQGSEA. The CDR3 loop spans 16 amino acids.

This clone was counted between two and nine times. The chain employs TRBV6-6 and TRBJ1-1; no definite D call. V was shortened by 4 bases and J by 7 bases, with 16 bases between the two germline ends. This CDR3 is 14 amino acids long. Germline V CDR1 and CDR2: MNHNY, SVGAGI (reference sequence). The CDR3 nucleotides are TGTGCCAGCAGTTTTCGAGGGCTAGAGTATGAAGCTTTCTTT. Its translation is CASSFRGLEYEAFF.

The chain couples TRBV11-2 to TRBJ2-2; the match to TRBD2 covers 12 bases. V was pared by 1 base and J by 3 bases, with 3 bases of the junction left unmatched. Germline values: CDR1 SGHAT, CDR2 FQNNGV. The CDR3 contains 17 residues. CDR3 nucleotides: TGTGCCAGCAGCTTAGGACTAGCGGGAGCGTACACCGGGGAGCTGTTTTTT. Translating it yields CASSLGLAGAYTGELFF.

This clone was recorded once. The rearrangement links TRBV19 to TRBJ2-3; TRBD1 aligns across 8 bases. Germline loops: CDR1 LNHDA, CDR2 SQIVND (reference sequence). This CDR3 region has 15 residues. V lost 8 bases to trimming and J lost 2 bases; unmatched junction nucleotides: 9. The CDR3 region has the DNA TGTGCCAGTTACAGGGGGACGGGCCACACAGATACGCAGTATTTT. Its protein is CASYRGTGHTDTQYF.

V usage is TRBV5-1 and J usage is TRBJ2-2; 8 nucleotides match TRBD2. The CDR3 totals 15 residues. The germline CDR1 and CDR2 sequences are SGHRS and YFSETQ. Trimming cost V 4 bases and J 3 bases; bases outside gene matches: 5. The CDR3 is CASSPGGAHTGELFF. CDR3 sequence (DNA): TGCGCCAGCAGCCCCGGGGGGGCCCACACCGGGGAGCTGTTTTTT.

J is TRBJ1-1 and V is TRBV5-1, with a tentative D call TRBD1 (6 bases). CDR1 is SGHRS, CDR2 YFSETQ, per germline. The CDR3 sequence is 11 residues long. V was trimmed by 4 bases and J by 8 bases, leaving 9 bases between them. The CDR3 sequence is CASSGDREAFF. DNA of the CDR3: TGCGCCAGCAGCGGAGACAGGGAAGCTTTCTTT.

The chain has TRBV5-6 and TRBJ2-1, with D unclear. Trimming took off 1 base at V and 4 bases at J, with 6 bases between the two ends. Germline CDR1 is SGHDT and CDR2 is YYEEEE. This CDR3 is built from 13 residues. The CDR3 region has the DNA TGTGCCAGCAGCTTGCAGAGGTACAATGAGCAGTTCTTC. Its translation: CASSLQRYNEQFF.

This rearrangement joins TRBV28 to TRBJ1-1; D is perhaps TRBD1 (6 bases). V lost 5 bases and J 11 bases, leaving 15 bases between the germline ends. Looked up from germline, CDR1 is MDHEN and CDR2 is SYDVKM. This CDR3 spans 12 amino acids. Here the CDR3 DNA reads TGTGCCAGCAGTCAAGGGGGGGAGGTCGCTTTCTTT. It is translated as CASSQGGEVAFF.

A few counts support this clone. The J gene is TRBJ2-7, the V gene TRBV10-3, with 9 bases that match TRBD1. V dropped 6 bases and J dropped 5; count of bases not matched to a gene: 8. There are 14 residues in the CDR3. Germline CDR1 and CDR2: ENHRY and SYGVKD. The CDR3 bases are TGTGCCATCAGGCCGGACAGGGGAAATAACGAGCAGTACGTC. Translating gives CAIRPDRGNNEQYV.

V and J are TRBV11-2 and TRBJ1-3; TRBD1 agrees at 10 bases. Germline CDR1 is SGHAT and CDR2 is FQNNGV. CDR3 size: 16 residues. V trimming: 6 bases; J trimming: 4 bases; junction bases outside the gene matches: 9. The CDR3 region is CASRSRDRGPGNTIYF. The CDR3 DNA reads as TGTGCCAGCAGGTCCCGGGACAGGGGACCCGGAAACACCATATATTTT. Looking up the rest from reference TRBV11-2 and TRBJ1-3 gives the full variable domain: EAGVAQSPRYKIIEKRQSVAFWCNPISGHATLYWYQQILGQGPKLLIQFQNNGVVDDSQLPKDRFSAERLKGVDSTLKIQPAKLEDSAVYLCASRSRDRGPGNTIYFGEGSWLTVV.

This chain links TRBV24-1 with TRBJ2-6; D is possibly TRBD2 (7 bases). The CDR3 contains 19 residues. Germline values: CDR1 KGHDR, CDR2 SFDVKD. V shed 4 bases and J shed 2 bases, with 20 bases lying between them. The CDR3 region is CATSDTAGTGGTGANVLTF. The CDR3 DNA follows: TGTGCCACCAGTGACACGGCGGGGACGGGGGGCACTGGGGCCAACGTCCTGACTTTC.

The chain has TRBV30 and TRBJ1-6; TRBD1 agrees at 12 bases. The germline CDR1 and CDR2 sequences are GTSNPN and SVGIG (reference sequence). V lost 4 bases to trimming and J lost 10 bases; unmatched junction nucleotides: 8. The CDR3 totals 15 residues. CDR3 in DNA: TGTGCCTGGACACTCCTCGGGACAGGGGGCTCACCCCTCCACTTT. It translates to CAWTLLGTGGSPLHF.